This TCR beta chain was profiled in a study of control samples from healthy donors and cancer patients (dated by TCRdb to 2018 to 2021). In the case of this clone: The antigen it binds to is not known. The sample holds no much larger clone one base away, and base qualities are not on file.

From the cysteine through the phenylalanine, the CDR3 covers 15 amino acids. The DNA shown is the 45-base CDR3, in frame from base 1. The germline V gene (reference sequence) gives CDR1 as LNHDA and CDR2 as SQIVND. V is reduced by 0 bases and J by 4 bases, leaving a spacing of 12 bases between them. Library preparation employed the immunoSEQ multiplex PCR assay. TCRdb limited this immuneACCESS table to in-frame rearrangements with V and J called. A share of clones is missing; checked studies link under half to unresolved V genes, and the rest is unexplained. The sample table shows about 220,000 clones, and roughly 94% are seen once. Jointly, the top ten make up 1.5% of the sample.

The sample comprised blood. The chain is assembled from TRBV19 and TRBJ1-2, with TRBD1 as a weak D call on 5 bases. The sequence derives from a man aged 50-59 years in good health. The CDR3 protein: CASSIEWDLTYGYTF. The DNA reads as follows: TGTGCCAGTAGTATAGAATGGGACTTGACCTATGGCTACACCTTC.